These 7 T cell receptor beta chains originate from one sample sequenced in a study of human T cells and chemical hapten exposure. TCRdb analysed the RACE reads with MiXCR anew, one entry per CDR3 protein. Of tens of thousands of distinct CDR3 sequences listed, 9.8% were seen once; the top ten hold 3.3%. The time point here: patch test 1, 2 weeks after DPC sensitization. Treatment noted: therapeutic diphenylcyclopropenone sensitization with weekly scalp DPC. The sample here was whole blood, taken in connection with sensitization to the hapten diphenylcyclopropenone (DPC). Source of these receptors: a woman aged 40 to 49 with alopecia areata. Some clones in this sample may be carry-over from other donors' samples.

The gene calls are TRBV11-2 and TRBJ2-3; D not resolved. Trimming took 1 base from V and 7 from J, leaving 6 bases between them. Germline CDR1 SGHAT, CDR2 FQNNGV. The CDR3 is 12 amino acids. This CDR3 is CASSLVAYTQYF. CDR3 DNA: TGTGCCAGCAGCTTAGTGGCATATACGCAGTATTTT.

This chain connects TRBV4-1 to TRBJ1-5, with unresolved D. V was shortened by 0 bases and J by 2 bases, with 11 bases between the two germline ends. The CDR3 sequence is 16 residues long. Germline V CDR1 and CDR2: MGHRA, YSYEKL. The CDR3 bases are TGCGCCAGCAGCCAAGATGGAGGGTTTGGCAATCAGCCCCAGCATTTT. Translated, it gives CASSQDGGFGNQPQHF.

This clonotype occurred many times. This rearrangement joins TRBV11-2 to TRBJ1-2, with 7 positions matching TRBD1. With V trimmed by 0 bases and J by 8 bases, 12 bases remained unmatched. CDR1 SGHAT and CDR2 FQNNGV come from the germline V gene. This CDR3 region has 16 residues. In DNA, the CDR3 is TGTGCCAGCAGCTTAGATCGCGGCGAGGGGGCGAGAGGCTACACCTTC. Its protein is CASSLDRGEGARGYTF.

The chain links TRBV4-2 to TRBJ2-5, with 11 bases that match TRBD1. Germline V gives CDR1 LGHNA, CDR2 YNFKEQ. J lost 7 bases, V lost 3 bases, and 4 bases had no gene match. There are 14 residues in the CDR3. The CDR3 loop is CASSHGQGAGTQYF. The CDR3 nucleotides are TGTGCCAGCAGCCACGGACAGGGGGCCGGGACCCAGTACTTC.

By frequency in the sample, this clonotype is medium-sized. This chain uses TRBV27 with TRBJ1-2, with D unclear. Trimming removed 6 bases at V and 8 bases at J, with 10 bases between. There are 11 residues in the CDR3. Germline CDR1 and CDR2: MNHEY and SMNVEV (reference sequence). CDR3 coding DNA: TGTGCCAGCAGGAAGGGCGGGGGCTACACCTTC. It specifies CASRKGGGYTF.

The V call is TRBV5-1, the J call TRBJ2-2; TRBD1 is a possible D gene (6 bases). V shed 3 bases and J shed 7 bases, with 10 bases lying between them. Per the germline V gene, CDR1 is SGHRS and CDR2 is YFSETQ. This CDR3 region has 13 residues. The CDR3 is CASSWDIYGELFF. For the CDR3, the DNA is TGCGCCAGCAGCTGGGACATTTACGGGGAGCTGTTTTTT.

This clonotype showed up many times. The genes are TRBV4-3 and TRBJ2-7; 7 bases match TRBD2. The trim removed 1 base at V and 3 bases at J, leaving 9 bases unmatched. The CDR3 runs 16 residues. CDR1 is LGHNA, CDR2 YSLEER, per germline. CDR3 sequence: CASSQGYGGLNYEQYF. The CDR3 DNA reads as TGCGCCAGCAGCCAAGGTTACGGGGGGTTAAACTACGAGCAGTACTTC.